The 21 T cell receptor beta chains below come from one sample, sequenced in a study of T cell responses to AZD1222 COVID-19 vaccine. TCRdb keeps only in-frame clones here, not all; method: immunoSEQ multiplex PCR. This table holds about 120,000 clones, roughly 85% found once. The sequences come from peripheral blood, collected on day 0 of AZD1222 vaccination. The receptors were sampled from an adult in good health.

The chain links TRBV7-2 to TRBJ2-1, with a tentative D call TRBD2 (5 bases). The V end was cut by 5 bases, the J end by 7 bases, with 18 bases between. Per germline, CDR1 SGHTA and CDR2 FQGNSA. This CDR3 spans 15 amino acids. The CDR3 DNA reads as TGTGCCAGCAGCCCCTTCATGGGAGAGCTAAATGAGCAGTTCTTC. It is translated as CASSPFMGELNEQFF. Filled out from reference TRBV7-2 and TRBJ2-1, the complete variable domain reads GAGVSQSPSNKVTEKGKDVELRCDPISGHTALYWYRQSLGQGLEFLIYFQGNSAPDKSGLPSDRFSAERTGGSVSTLTIQRTQQEDSAVYLCASSPFMGELNEQFFGPGTRLTVL.

The chain couples TRBV11-2 to TRBJ2-3; 10 bases map to TRBD1. V dropped 1 base and J dropped 6; count of bases not matched to a gene: 1. CDR3 length: 14 amino acids. Per the germline V gene, CDR1 is SGHAT and CDR2 is FQNNGV. The CDR3 bases are TGTGCCAGCAGCTTAGGGACAGGGGGTGATACGCAGTATTTT. As protein: CASSLGTGGDTQYF.

The J gene is TRBJ1-6, the V gene TRBV6-4; no reliable D call. Germline V gives CDR1 MRHNA, CDR2 SNTAGT. Trimming removed 0 bases at V and 7 bases at J, with 7 bases between. The CDR3 is made up of 14 amino acids. The CDR3 DNA follows: TGTGCCAGCAGTGACTCGCTAGGGAATTCACCCCTCCACTTT. Translating it yields CASSDSLGNSPLHF.

This clone was detected once. This chain links TRBV18 with TRBJ2-3; TRBD2 aligns across 10 bases. The CDR3 has 17 amino acids. CDR1 KGHSH and CDR2 LQKENI come from the germline V gene. Trimming cost V 3 bases and J 5 bases; bases outside gene matches: 11. CDR3 sequence: CASSPAKLAGVGDTQYF. Here the CDR3 DNA reads TGTGCCAGCTCACCCGCGAAGCTAGCGGGAGTTGGAGATACGCAGTATTTT.

This clone was counted a few times. This chain uses TRBV28 with TRBJ1-5; 9 bases match TRBD1. Germline V gene data show CDR1 as MDHEN and CDR2 as SYDVKM. CDR3 length: 16 amino acids. Trimming cost V 6 bases and J 4 bases; bases outside gene matches: 10. CDR3 DNA: TGTGCCAGCAGGGGACAGGGATTACTCTTAAATCAGCCCCAGCATTTT. Protein sequence: CASRGQGLLLNQPQHF.

There are a few counts of this clone. V and J are TRBV6-1 and TRBJ2-7, with 9 positions matching TRBD2. The CDR3 sequence is 16 residues long. V lost 3 bases, J lost 1 base, and 7 bases stayed unmatched. Germline CDR1 and CDR2: MNHNS and SASEGT. Written as DNA, the CDR3 is TGTGCCAGCAGTGAGCGCCCTAGCGGGGAATCCTACGAGCAGTACTTC. It encodes CASSERPSGESYEQYF.

This rearrangement joins TRBV10-3 to TRBJ2-7; either TRBD1 or TRBD2 may supply D (5 bases each). The ends were cut back, 6 bases at V and 7 bases at J, with 13 bases in the middle. Germline V gene data show CDR1 as ENHRY and CDR2 as SYGVKD. The CDR3 extends over 12 amino acids. CDR3 loop: CAISNQGEEQYF. The CDR3 region has the DNA TGTGCCATCAGCAACCAGGGAGAGGAGCAGTACTTC.

This chain connects TRBV6-5 to TRBJ1-1, with D hard to call. V lost 8 bases and J 0 bases, leaving 4 bases between the germline ends. The CDR3 loop spans 11 amino acids. Looked up from germline, CDR1 is MNHEY and CDR2 is SVGAGI. CDR3 nucleotide sequence: TGTGCCAGCGGGTTGAACACTGAAGCTTTCTTT. Protein sequence: CASGLNTEAFF.

The chain is built from TRBV29-1 and TRBJ2-6; weak D call: TRBD1 (6 bases). Germline CDR1 reads SQVTM; CDR2 reads ANQGSEA. The CDR3 extends over 13 amino acids. V was clipped by 3 bases and J by 4 bases, with 7 bases between them. The CDR3 DNA is TGCAGCGTTGAGGGACAAGGGGCCAACGTCCTGACTTTC. Translation gives CSVEGQGANVLTF.

There are a few counts of this clone. The V call is TRBV27, the J call TRBJ1-6; D is ambiguous. Trimming stripped 2 bases from V and 13 bases from J, with 18 bases between. The CDR3 has 15 residues. Germline V gene sequence: CDR1 MNHEY, CDR2 SMNVEV (reference sequence). CDR3 in DNA: TGTGCCAGCAGTTTACCCCGCACCTTCGGGTCCCCCCTCCACTTT. Protein sequence: CASSLPRTFGSPLHF.

The chain combines TRBV3-1 (or the pseudogene TRBV3-2) with TRBJ1-3, with D unclear. Trimming removed 1 base from V and 2 bases from J, with 9 bases in between. The CDR3 loop spans 15 amino acids. CDR1 and CDR2 from the germline V gene are LGHDT and YNNKEL (reference sequence). CDR3 sequence (DNA): TGTGCCAGCAGCCAAGGACCAGACGCTGGAAACACCATATATTTT. It encodes CASSQGPDAGNTIYF.

This clone was seen a handful of times. V is TRBV28 and J is TRBJ1-2, with TRBD1 matching 8 bases. V lost 0 bases to trimming and J lost 0 bases; unmatched junction nucleotides: 6. The CDR3 consists of 17 residues. Germline V gene sequence: CDR1 MDHEN, CDR2 SYDVKM. The CDR3 DNA is TGTGCCAGCAGTTTATGGACAGGGGTAAGAGCTAACTATGGCTACACCTTC. It yields the protein CASSLWTGVRANYGYTF.

The chain is built from TRBV10-3 and TRBJ1-1, with 8 bases matching TRBD1. Germline CDR1 is ENHRY and CDR2 is SYGVKD. CDR3 length equals 14 residues. J gave up 5 bases and V 6 bases, and 8 bases lay outside the gene matches. CDR3 sequence (DNA): TGTGCCATCAGATCCTCGACAGGGGATACTGAAGCTTTCTTT. Translating gives CAIRSSTGDTEAFF.

The rearrangement uses TRBV5-4 and TRBJ2-7; TRBD1 agrees at 7 bases. Trimming removed 0 bases from V and 0 bases from J; junction bases left unmatched: 3. Per germline, CDR1 SGHNT and CDR2 YYREEE (reference sequence). The CDR3 length is 15 residues. For the CDR3, the DNA is TGTGCCAGCAGCTTGGAGGGGGCGAGCTCCTACGAGCAGTACTTC. Translating gives CASSLEGASSYEQYF.

The V gene is TRBV4-1, the J gene TRBJ1-5, with 10 bases fitting TRBD1. The CDR3 loop spans 17 amino acids. CDR1 is MGHRA and CDR2 is YSYEKL in the germline V gene. Trimming cost V 5 bases and J 2 bases; bases outside gene matches: 9. The CDR3 bases are TGCGCCAGCAGCAACGACAGGGGGCGAGGGGGCAATCAGCCCCAGCATTTT. Amino acids: CASSNDRGRGGNQPQHF.

This chain uses TRBV4-2 with TRBJ1-6; no clear D gene. Germline V gene data show CDR1 as LGHNA and CDR2 as YNFKEQ. The CDR3 has 16 residues. Deletions cut 1 base from V and 5 bases from J, with 12 bases between. CDR3 sequence: CASSQGKTGDNSPLHF. CDR3 sequence (DNA): TGTGCCAGCAGCCAAGGCAAGACGGGAGATAATTCACCCCTCCACTTT.

This clone was observed once. The rearrangement uses TRBV30 and TRBJ2-7; 9 bases are shared with TRBD1. Germline CDR1 reads GTSNPN; CDR2 reads SVGIG (reference sequence). The V segment lost 4 bases and the J segment 7 bases; nucleotides outside the gene matches: 5. This CDR3 has 12 amino acids. The CDR3 here is CAWTQGAGEQYF. CDR3 nucleotide sequence: TGTGCCTGGACACAGGGGGCGGGGGAGCAGTACTTC.

This clone was detected only once. This chain joins TRBV19 and TRBJ1-5; no definite D call. Deletions cut 0 bases from V and 4 bases from J, with 13 bases between. CDR1 and CDR2 from the germline V gene are LNHDA and SQIVND (reference sequence). This CDR3 region has 16 residues. Written as DNA, the CDR3 is TGTGCCAGTAGTATAGAGGTCGGGTCGGGAAATCAGCCCCAGCATTTT. Translated: CASSIEVGSGNQPQHF. Using reference TRBV19 and TRBJ1-5 for the parts outside the CDR3, the full variable domain is DGGITQSPKYLFRKEGQNVTLSCEQNLNHDAMYWYRQDPGQGLRLIYYSQIVNDFQKGDIAEGYSVSREKKESFPLTVTSAQKNPTAFYLCASSIEVGSGNQPQHFGDGTRLSIL.

This clone was seen once. V is TRBV7-2 and J is TRBJ2-4; D is perhaps TRBD2 (5 bases). V was pared by 6 bases and J by 10 bases, with 16 bases between. The CDR3 sequence is 13 residues long. The germline V gene has CDR1 SGHTA and CDR2 FQGNSA. CDR3 sequence reads: CASSSDGVGIQYF. As DNA, the CDR3 is TGTGCCAGCAGTTCTGACGGGGTGGGGATTCAGTACTTC. The full variable domain, in which reference TRBV7-2 and TRBJ2-4 provide the parts outside the CDR3, is GAGVSQSPSNKVTEKGKDVELRCDPISGHTALYWYRQSLGQGLEFLIYFQGNSAPDKSGLPSDRFSAERTGGSVSTLTIQRTQQEDSAVYLCASSSDGVGIQYFGAGTRLSVL.

The genes are TRBV3-1 (or the pseudogene TRBV3-2) and TRBJ1-1, with 8 bases matching TRBD1. V was pared by 0 bases and J by 11 bases, with 20 bases of the junction left unmatched. There are 18 residues in the CDR3. Germline-derived CDR1 and CDR2 are LGHDT and YNNKEL (reference sequence). The CDR3 region has the DNA TGTGCCAGCAGCCAAGAGTGGGGCGAGAGGGCAGGGGGCTTACCGGCTTTCTTT. It is translated as CASSQEWGERAGGLPAFF.

The chain combines TRBV6-5 with TRBJ2-1; unclear D gene. Per the germline V gene, CDR1 is MNHEY and CDR2 is SVGAGI. With 2 bases removed from V and 12 bases from J, the gap between germline ends came to 17 bases. The CDR3 covers 14 residues. The CDR3 spells CASSYKVPVGAQFF. The CDR3 coding sequence is TGTGCCAGCAGTTACAAGGTCCCGGTCGGAGCGCAGTTCTTC.